One sample yielded the 15 T cell receptor beta chains listed below, sequenced in a study of type 1 regulatory T cells. The study, taken as a whole, reports: Compared with non-type 1 regulatory T cells, type 1 regulatory T cells showed a more restricted TCR repertoire.

Their specific antigens are unknown. Using its own MiXCR run on the reads, TCRdb lists one record per CDR3 protein. Of some 71,000 distinct CDR3 sequences listed, around 21% are singletons. The material sequenced was cultured type 1 regulatory T (Tr1) cells, either the whole culture or a sorted fraction (not recorded which). These receptors were taken from a human donor in good health.

This clonotype has more than one count but fewer than ten. This chain connects TRBV5-1 to TRBJ2-5; 8 nucleotides match TRBD1. CDR1 and CDR2 (germline): SGHRS, YFSETQ. This CDR3 has 13 amino acids. V was clipped by 4 bases and J by 3 bases; unmatched bases: 2. CDR3 residues: CASSRQGKETQYF. The DNA of the CDR3 is TGCGCCAGCAGCAGACAGGGGAAAGAGACCCAGTACTTC.

V and J are TRBV12-3 or TRBV12-4 and TRBJ2-1; maybe TRBD2 (6 bases). Trimming removed 8 bases from V and 2 bases from J, with 10 bases in between. The CDR3 totals 13 residues. CDR3 in amino acids: CASREFTYNEQFF. For the CDR3, the DNA is TGTGCCAGCCGGGAGTTCACCTACAATGAGCAGTTCTTC.

The chain is built from TRBV20-1 and TRBJ2-3; 9 bases line up with TRBD2. The CDR3 is made up of 13 amino acids. Looked up from germline, CDR1 is DFQATT and CDR2 is SNEGSKA (reference sequence). Germline trimming cut 5 bases from V and 5 bases from J; bases unmatched to any gene: 5. The CDR3 protein is CSALAGDGDTQYF. In DNA form, the CDR3 reads TGCAGTGCTTTAGCGGGAGACGGAGATACGCAGTATTTT.

The V and J genes are TRBV12-3 or TRBV12-4 and TRBJ2-7; unclear D gene. The CDR3 is 14 amino acids. Trimming pared 1 base from V and 0 bases from J, leaving 7 bases between. The CDR3 region is CASSLGWSSYEQYF. CDR3 sequence (DNA): TGTGCCAGCAGTTTAGGTTGGAGCTCCTACGAGCAGTACTTC.

This clonotype was observed a few times. The chain joins TRBV6-1 to TRBJ2-5; the D is unclear. The V end was cut by 3 bases, the J end by 8 bases, with 4 bases between. CDR1 and CDR2 (germline): MNHNS, SASEGT. The CDR3 length is 10 residues. The CDR3, as DNA: TGTGCCAGCAGTGATTTAACCCAGTACTTC. As protein: CASSDLTQYF.

This clonotype was counted a few times. The chain recombines TRBV24-1 with TRBJ2-2; D is undetermined. This CDR3 comprises 15 residues. CDR1 and CDR2 (germline): KGHDR, SFDVKD. Trimming took 7 bases from V and 6 from J, leaving 17 bases between them. CDR3 loop: CATSGWMGTPGELFF. The CDR3 region has the DNA TGTGCCACCAGCGGGTGGATGGGAACACCCGGGGAGCTGTTTTTT.

This clonotype was detected a few times. The chain links TRBV29-1 to TRBJ1-4; D gene unclear. This CDR3 spans 13 amino acids. Trimming cost V 6 bases and J 3 bases, with 11 bases left between them. Germline CDR1 and CDR2: SQVTM and ANQGSEA. The CDR3 sequence: CSVRGTANEKLFF. Here the CDR3 DNA reads TGCAGCGTGCGCGGTACGGCTAATGAAAAACTGTTTTTT.

The table lists this clonotype with many counts. The V gene is TRBV5-5, the J gene TRBJ1-6; D is perhaps TRBD1 (6 bases). The CDR3 runs to 16 residues. The germline V and J ends were trimmed by 4 bases and 6 bases, with 17 bases remaining between them. CDR1 and CDR2 (germline): SGHKS, YYEKEE (reference sequence). As DNA, the CDR3 is TGTGCCAGCAGCCGTTGGGACACGCGGCTTAATTCACCCCTCCACTTT. Translating it yields CASSRWDTRLNSPLHF.

This clonotype was detected only a few times. The CDR3 DNA follows: TGCGCCAGCAGCCCCACGGTAGCCCTGGATACGCAGTATTTT. The encoded protein is CASSPTVALDTQYF. V usage is TRBV5-1 and J usage is TRBJ2-3; D uncertain. Germline V CDR1 and CDR2: SGHRS, YFSETQ. The CDR3 has 14 residues. Trimming removed 4 bases from V and 6 bases from J, with 15 bases in between.

The rearrangement links TRBV5-1 to TRBJ2-1; D is ambiguous. Germline values: CDR1 SGHRS, CDR2 YFSETQ. The CDR3 consists of 15 residues. V lost 0 bases, J lost 0 bases, and 7 bases lay in between. The CDR3 loop reads CASSLEGFSYNEQFF. The CDR3 DNA sequence: TGCGCCAGCAGCTTGGAAGGTTTCTCCTACAATGAGCAGTTCTTC.

The chain carries TRBV18 and TRBJ2-3; 10 bases fit TRBD2. The germline CDR1 and CDR2 sequences are KGHSH and LQKENI. The CDR3 is made up of 18 amino acids. With V trimmed by 1 base and J by 6 bases, 13 bases remained unmatched. The CDR3 sequence is CASSPQASGSLRGDTQYF. The CDR3 DNA follows: TGTGCCAGCTCACCACAGGCTAGCGGGAGCCTCCGCGGCGATACGCAGTATTTT. The entire variable domain, with the rest obtained from reference TRBV18 and TRBJ2-3, is as follows: NAGVMQNPRHLVRRRGQEARLRCSPMKGHSHVYWYRQLPEEGLKFMVYLQKENIIDESGMPKERFSAEFPKEGPSILRIQQVVRGDSAAYFCASSPQASGSLRGDTQYFGPGTRLTVL.

This clonotype was detected a few times. This chain links TRBV12-3 or TRBV12-4 with TRBJ2-1; 11 nucleotides align to TRBD2. The ends lost 6 bases at V and 3 bases at J; junction bases unmatched: 4. This CDR3 has 15 residues. CDR3 amino acids: CASRPGTSGYNEQFF. The DNA of the CDR3 is TGTGCCAGCAGGCCCGGGACTAGCGGCTACAATGAGCAGTTCTTC.

J is TRBJ2-7 and V is TRBV19; 13 bases agree with TRBD2. CDR3 length: 15 residues. J was trimmed by 2 bases and V by 7 bases; bases with no gene match: 5. The germline CDR1 and CDR2 sequences are LNHDA and SQIVND (reference sequence). This chain's CDR3 is CASMPGTSGTYEQYF. CDR3 nucleotide sequence: TGTGCCAGTATGCCCGGGACTAGCGGGACCTACGAGCAGTACTTC.

CDR3 nucleotide sequence: TGTGCCTGGAGTGTACTAGGGGTTGGTGAAAAACTGTTTTTT. It codes for CAWSVLGVGEKLFF. The chain has TRBV30 and TRBJ1-4; TRBD1 is a possible D gene (5 bases). V lost 0 bases, J lost 7 bases, and 12 bases lay in between. The CDR3 is 14 residues long. The germline V gene has CDR1 GTSNPN and CDR2 SVGIG (reference sequence).

The count of this clonotype is one. The chain is built from TRBV24-1 and TRBJ1-4; TRBD1 is a possible D gene (5 bases). The CDR3 contains 15 residues. Germline V lookup: CDR1 KGHDR, CDR2 SFDVKD. V was cut by 4 bases and J by 8 bases, with 16 bases left in between. Here the CDR3 reads CATSDPRGAGEKLFF. In DNA form, the CDR3 reads TGTGCCACCAGTGACCCAAGGGGCGCGGGAGAAAAACTGTTTTTT.